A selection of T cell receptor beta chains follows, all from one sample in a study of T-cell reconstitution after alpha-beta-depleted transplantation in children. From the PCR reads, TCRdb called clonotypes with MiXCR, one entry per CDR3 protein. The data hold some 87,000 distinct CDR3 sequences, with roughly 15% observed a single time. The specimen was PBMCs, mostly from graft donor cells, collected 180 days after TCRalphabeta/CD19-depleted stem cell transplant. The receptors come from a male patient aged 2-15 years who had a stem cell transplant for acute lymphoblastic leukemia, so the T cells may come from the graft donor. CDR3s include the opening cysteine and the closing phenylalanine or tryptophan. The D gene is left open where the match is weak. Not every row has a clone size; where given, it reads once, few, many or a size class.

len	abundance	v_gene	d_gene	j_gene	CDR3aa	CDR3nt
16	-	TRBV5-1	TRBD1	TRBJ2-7	CASSLAPGTGPYEQYF	TGCGCCAGCAGCTTGGCCCCCGGGACAGGACCCTACGAGCAGTACTTC
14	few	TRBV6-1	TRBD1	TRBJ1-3	CASRGTGLFNTIYF	TGTGCCAGCAGAGGGACAGGCTTATTCAACACCATATATTTT
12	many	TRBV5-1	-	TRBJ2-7	CASTSPKYEQYF	TGCGCCAGCACCTCCCCTAAATACGAGCAGTACTTC
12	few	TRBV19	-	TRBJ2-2	CASSEQDGELFF	TGTGCCAGTAGTGAACAGGACGGGGAGCTGTTTTTT
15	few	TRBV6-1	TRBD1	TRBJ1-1	CASREGTGWKTEAFF	TGTGCCAGCAGGGAGGGGACAGGCTGGAAGACTGAAGCTTTCTTT
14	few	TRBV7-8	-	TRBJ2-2	CASSPRGYTGELFF	TGTGCCAGCAGCCCGAGGGGGTACACCGGGGAGCTGTTTTTT
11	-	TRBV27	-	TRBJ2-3	CASSYRDTQYF	TGTGCCAGCAGCTACAGGGATACGCAGTATTTT
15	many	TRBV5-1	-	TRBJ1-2	CASSLESGVLGGYTF	TGCGCCAGCAGCTTGGAGAGCGGGGTTTTAGGCGGCTACACCTTC
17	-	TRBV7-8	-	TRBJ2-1	CASSWKARSLSYNEQFF	TGTGCCAGCAGCTGGAAAGCGAGATCCCTCTCCTACAATGAGCAGTTCTTC
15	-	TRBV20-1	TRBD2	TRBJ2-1	CSVARLASSYNEQFF	TGCAGTGTTGCCCGACTAGCCAGCTCCTACAATGAGCAGTTCTTC
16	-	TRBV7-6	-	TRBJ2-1	CASSRTRPGSYNEQFF	TGTGCCAGCAGCAGGACCAGGCCAGGGTCCTACAATGAGCAGTTCTTC
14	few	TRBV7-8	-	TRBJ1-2	CASSKTRLGGGYTF	TGTGCCAGCAGCAAAACAAGACTCGGAGGTGGCTACACCTTC
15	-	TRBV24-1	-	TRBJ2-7	CATSDLGRDGHEQYF	TGTGCCACCAGTGATTTAGGCAGGGACGGACACGAGCAGTACTTC
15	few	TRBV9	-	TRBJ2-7	CASSVRATDSYEQYF	TGTGCCAGCAGCGTAAGGGCGACGGACTCCTACGAGCAGTACTTC
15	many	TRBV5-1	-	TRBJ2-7	CASSLGNRVDYEQYF	TGCGCCAGCAGCTTGGGAAACAGGGTGGACTACGAGCAGTACTTC
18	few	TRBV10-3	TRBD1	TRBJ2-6	CAIRPGTGGSSGANVLTF	TGTGCCATCAGACCTGGGACAGGTGGGTCGTCCGGGGCCAACGTCCTGACTTTC
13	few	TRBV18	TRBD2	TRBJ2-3	CASSPGTSDTQYF	TGTGCCAGCTCACCCGGGACTAGTGATACGCAGTATTTT
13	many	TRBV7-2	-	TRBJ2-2	CASSLAVAGELFF	TGTGCCAGCAGCTTAGCGGTTGCCGGGGAGCTGTTTTTT
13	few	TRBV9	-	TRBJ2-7	CASSPSVSHEQYF	TGTGCCAGCAGCCCCTCCGTAAGCCACGAGCAGTACTTC
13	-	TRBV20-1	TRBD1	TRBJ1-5	CSVGQGSNQPQHF	TGCAGTGTGGGACAGGGTAGCAATCAGCCCCAGCATTTT
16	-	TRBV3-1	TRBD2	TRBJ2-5	CASSQDRTSGKVVQYF	TGTGCCAGCAGCCAAGACCGGACTAGCGGGAAAGTGGTCCAGTACTTC
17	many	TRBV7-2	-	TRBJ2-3	CASSLYPRGAVADTQYF	TGTGCCAGCAGCTTATACCCCCGGGGGGCCGTGGCAGATACGCAGTATTTT
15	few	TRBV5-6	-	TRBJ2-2	CASSFTSGLTGELFF	TGTGCCAGCAGCTTTACGTCAGGGCTGACCGGGGAGCTGTTTTTT
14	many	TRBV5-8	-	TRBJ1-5	CASSPETYNQPQHF	TGTGCCAGCAGCCCCGAAACCTATAATCAGCCCCAGCATTTT
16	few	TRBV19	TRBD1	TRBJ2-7	CASSMRARDSSYEQYF	TGTGCCAGTAGTATGAGGGCCCGGGACAGCTCCTACGAGCAGTACTTC
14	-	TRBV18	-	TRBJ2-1	CASSRGDSYNEQFF	TGTGCCAGCTCGCGAGGTGACTCCTACAATGAGCAGTTCTTC
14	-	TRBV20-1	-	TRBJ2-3	CSARDAGRTDTQYF	TGCAGTGCTAGAGATGCCGGGCGCACAGATACGCAGTATTTT
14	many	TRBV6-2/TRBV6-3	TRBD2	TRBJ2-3	CASGERGSVDTQYF	TGTGCCAGCGGAGAGCGGGGGTCCGTGGATACGCAGTATTTT
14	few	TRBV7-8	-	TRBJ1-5	CASSLLEGSQPQHF	TGTGCCAGCAGCTTATTGGAAGGGTCTCAGCCCCAGCATTTT
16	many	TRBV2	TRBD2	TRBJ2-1	CASSEMGVAGVNEQFF	TGTGCCAGCAGTGAAATGGGGGTAGCGGGGGTTAATGAGCAGTTCTTC
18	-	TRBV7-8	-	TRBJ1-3	CASSLGAWGIFSGNTIYF	TGTGCCAGCAGCTTAGGGGCGTGGGGGATTTTCTCTGGAAACACCATATATTTT
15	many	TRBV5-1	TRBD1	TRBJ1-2	CASSPEPTGRHGYTF	TGCGCCAGCAGCCCAGAGCCGACAGGGAGGCATGGCTACACCTTC
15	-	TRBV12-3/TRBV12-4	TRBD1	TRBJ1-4	CASSLVQGAGEKLFF	TGTGCCAGCAGTTTAGTACAGGGGGCCGGTGAAAAACTGTTTTTT
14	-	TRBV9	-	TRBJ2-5	CASSVGGSEETQYF	TGTGCCAGCAGCGTAGGCGGCAGTGAGGAGACCCAGTACTTC
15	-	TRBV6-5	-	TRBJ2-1	CASSYVGSHFNEQFF	TGTGCCAGCAGTTACGTCGGGTCCCATTTTAATGAGCAGTTCTTC
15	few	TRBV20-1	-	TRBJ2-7	CSAREIGISSYEQYF	TGCAGTGCTAGAGAAATTGGAATTAGCTCCTACGAGCAGTACTTC
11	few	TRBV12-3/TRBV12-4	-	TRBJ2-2	CASTSTGELFF	TGTGCCAGCACCTCCACCGGGGAGCTGTTTTTT
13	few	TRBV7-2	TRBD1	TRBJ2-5	CASSYLQGETQYF	TGTGCCAGCAGCTATTTACAGGGGGAGACCCAGTACTTC
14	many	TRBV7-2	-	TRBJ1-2	CASSLVGGDYGYTF	TGTGCCAGCAGCTTAGTCGGCGGGGACTATGGCTACACCTTC